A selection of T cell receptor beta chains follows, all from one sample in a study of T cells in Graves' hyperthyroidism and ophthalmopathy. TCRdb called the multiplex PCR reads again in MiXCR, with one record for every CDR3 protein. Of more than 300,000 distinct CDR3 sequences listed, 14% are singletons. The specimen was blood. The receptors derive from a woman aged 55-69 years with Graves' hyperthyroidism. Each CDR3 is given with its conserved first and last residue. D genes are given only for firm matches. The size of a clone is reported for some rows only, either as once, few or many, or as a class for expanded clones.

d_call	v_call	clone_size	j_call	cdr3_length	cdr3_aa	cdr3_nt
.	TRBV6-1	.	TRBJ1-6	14	CASSEHVVNSPLHF	TGTGCCAGCAGTGAACATGTAGTCAATTCACCCCTCCACTTT
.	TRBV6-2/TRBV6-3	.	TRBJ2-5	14	CASTRGDWEETQYF	TGTGCCAGCACGAGAGGGGATTGGGAAGAGACCCAGTACTTC
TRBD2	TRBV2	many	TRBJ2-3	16	CASSELASGDTDTQYF	TGTGCCAGCAGTGAATTGGCTAGCGGAGACACAGATACGCAGTATTTT
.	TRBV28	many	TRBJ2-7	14	CASSPGGLIHEQYF	TGTGCCAGCAGCCCTGGCGGTCTGATCCACGAGCAGTACTTC
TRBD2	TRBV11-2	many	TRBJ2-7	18	CASSLDPRTWDYRYEQYF	TGTGCCAGCAGCTTAGACCCGCGTACATGGGACTATCGCTACGAGCAGTACTTC
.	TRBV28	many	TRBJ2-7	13	CASSIPLTYEQYF	TGTGCCAGCAGTATACCCCTGACCTACGAGCAGTACTTC
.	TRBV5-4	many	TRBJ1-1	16	CASSLGGGLRNTEAFF	TGTGCCAGCAGCTTAGGAGGGGGACTCCGGAACACTGAAGCTTTCTTT
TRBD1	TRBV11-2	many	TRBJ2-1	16	CASSLGAGGSYNEQFF	TGTGCCAGCAGCTTAGGGGCAGGGGGATCCTACAATGAGCAGTTCTTC
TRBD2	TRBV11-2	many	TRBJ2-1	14	CASSLGDYQGEQFF	TGTGCCAGCAGCTTAGGGGACTATCAAGGTGAGCAGTTCTTC
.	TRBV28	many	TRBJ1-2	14	CASSLPGHNYGYTF	TGTGCCAGCAGTTTACCGGGACATAACTATGGCTACACCTTC
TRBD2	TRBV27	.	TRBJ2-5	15	CASSSKLAGQETQYF	TGTGCCAGCAGTTCGAAACTAGCGGGCCAAGAGACCCAGTACTTC
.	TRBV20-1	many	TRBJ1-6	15	CSARDIGDSNSPLHF	TGCAGTGCTAGAGATATTGGTGATTCTAATTCACCCCTCCACTTT
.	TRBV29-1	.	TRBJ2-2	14	CSVVTEWGTGELFF	TGCAGCGTTGTTACGGAGTGGGGCACCGGGGAGCTGTTTTTT
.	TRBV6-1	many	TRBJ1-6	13	CASRRQHNSPLHF	TGTGCCAGCAGAAGACAGCATAATTCACCCCTCCACTTT
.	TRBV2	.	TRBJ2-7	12	CASRIGFYEQYF	TGTGCCAGCAGAATAGGTTTCTACGAGCAGTACTTC